This T cell receptor beta chain was captured in a study of blood T cell repertoires in COVID-19. Study in general: There were acute and convalescent COVID-19 samples, and they came from the United States, Italy and Spain. PBMCs, B-cell-depleted T cells, or T cells provided the cDNA or gDNA that made up the material.

The V and J ends lost 1 base and 7 bases respectively, with 8 bases between them. Per the germline V gene, CDR1 is LNHDA and CDR2 is SQIVND (reference sequence). There are 13 residues in the CDR3. In the original processing: Cell counts per sample came from amplifying reference gene primers. Data came from immunoSEQ multiplex PCR; TCRdb stores just in-frame clones and leaves some out. V and J calls and clone size are given by that table; D and trimming were obtained from the DNA. This table has tens of thousands of clones, 70% to 90% appearing once. The sequencing input was peripheral blood. This TCR derives from a man in his 60s with acute or convalescent COVID-19. The chain joins TRBV19 to TRBJ1-5; unclear D gene. The CDR3 is CASSIAGRQPQHF. CDR3 in DNA: TGTGCCAGTAGTATAGCCGGGAGGCAGCCCCAGCATTTT.